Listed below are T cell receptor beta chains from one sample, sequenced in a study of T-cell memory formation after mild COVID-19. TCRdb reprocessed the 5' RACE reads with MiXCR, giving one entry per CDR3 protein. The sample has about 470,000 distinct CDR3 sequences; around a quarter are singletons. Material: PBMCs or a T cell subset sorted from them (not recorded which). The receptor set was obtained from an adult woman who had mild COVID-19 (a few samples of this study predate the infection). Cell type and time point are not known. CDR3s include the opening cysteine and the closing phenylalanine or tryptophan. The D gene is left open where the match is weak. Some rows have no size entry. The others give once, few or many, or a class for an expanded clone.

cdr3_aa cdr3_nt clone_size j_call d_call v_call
CASSSWNGEDRENTGELFF TGCGCCAGCAGCTCGTGGAACGGCGAGGACAGGGAGAACACCGGGGAGCTGTTTTTT few TRBJ2-2 TRBD1 TRBV5-1
CASRRAGSGELFF TGTGCCAGCAGAAGAGCGGGTTCCGGGGAGCTGTTTTTT few TRBJ2-2 NA TRBV2
CASGTGTSNTGELFF TGTGCCAGCGGAACCGGGACTAGTAACACCGGGGAGCTGTTTTTT few TRBJ2-2 TRBD2 TRBV3-1
CASSPRTALYGYTF TGTGCCAGCAGCCCCCGGACAGCCCTCTATGGCTACACCTTC NA TRBJ1-2 NA TRBV7-9
CASSKGGSANTGELFF TGTGCCAGCAGTAAGGGCGGGAGCGCGAACACCGGGGAGCTGTTTTTT few TRBJ2-2 TRBD2 TRBV7-2
CASSPHRGRAMNTEAFF TGCGCCAGCAGCCCCCACAGGGGGCGTGCGATGAACACTGAAGCTTTCTTT few TRBJ1-1 TRBD1 TRBV5-1
CSASGSGGLTDTQYF TGCAGTGCTAGTGGTAGCGGGGGGCTCACAGATACGCAGTATTTT few TRBJ2-3 TRBD2 TRBV20-1
CATSRPGTGNEKLFF TGTGCCACCAGCAGACCCGGGACAGGGAATGAAAAACTGTTTTTT NA TRBJ1-4 TRBD1 TRBV15
CASSSGPSEQYF TGTGCCAGCAGCTCCGGACCCTCCGAGCAGTACTTC few TRBJ2-7 NA TRBV12-3/TRBV12-4
CASSYSTVAFF TGTGCCAGCAGTTACTCGACGGTCGCTTTCTTT few TRBJ1-1 NA TRBV6-2/TRBV6-3
CATSVKDTQYF TGTGCCACCAGTGTTAAGGATACGCAGTATTTT many TRBJ2-3 NA TRBV24-1
CASSYRRRAGGLRNTEAFF TGTGCCAGCAGTTACCGTCGGAGGGCCGGCGGTTTGAGGAACACTGAAGCTTTCTTT NA TRBJ1-1 NA TRBV6-6
CASSLPPRHYEQYF TGTGCCAGCAGCTTACCCCCCCGACACTACGAGCAGTACTTC NA TRBJ2-7 NA TRBV7-9
CSVADRASSYEQYF TGCAGCGTCGCTGACAGGGCAAGCTCCTACGAGCAGTACTTC NA TRBJ2-7 TRBD1 TRBV29-1
CSASAPSGWGYGYTF TGCAGTGCATCGGCCCCATCAGGGTGGGGGTATGGCTACACCTTC NA TRBJ1-2 NA TRBV20-1
CSVSTEQETQYF TGCAGCGTTTCGACAGAGCAAGAGACCCAGTACTTC NA TRBJ2-5 NA TRBV29-1
CASSYPRGPGITYGYTF TGTGCCAGCAGCTACCCGCGGGGCCCAGGGATTACTTATGGCTACACCTTC few TRBJ1-2 NA TRBV7-2
CASSGSLDGANTEAFF TGTGCCAGCAGCGGAAGCCTGGACGGAGCGAACACTGAAGCTTTCTTT NA TRBJ1-1 NA TRBV9
CASSPWVGDREFF TGTGCCAGCAGCCCATGGGTCGGGGACCGAGAGTTCTTC NA TRBJ2-1 NA TRBV7-3
CASSYRDTSSPNYGYTF TGTGCCAGCAGTTACCGGGACACTTCGTCCCCTAACTATGGCTACACCTTC NA TRBJ1-2 NA TRBV6-5
CASSKIDQETQYF TGTGCCAGCTCTAAAATCGACCAAGAGACCCAGTACTTC NA TRBJ2-5 NA TRBV28
CASTSGAYNEQFF TGTGCCAGTACTAGCGGGGCCTACAATGAGCAGTTCTTC NA TRBJ2-1 TRBD2 TRBV15
CASSRTSAGANVLTF TGTGCCAGCAGTCGGACTAGCGCTGGGGCCAACGTCCTGACTTTC NA TRBJ2-6 TRBD2 TRBV5-4
CASSPHLEGLAGAQETQYF TGTGCCAGCAGCCCCCACCTGGAGGGACTAGCGGGAGCGCAAGAGACCCAGTACTTC NA TRBJ2-5 TRBD2 TRBV7-2
CASSYSQSGSYEQFF TGTGCCAGCAGTTACTCTCAGAGCGGGAGCTATGAGCAGTTCTTC few TRBJ2-1 TRBD2 TRBV6-6
CASSLRAGGPADTQYF TGTGCCAGCAGTTTAAGGGCGGGGGGGCCCGCAGATACGCAGTATTTT many TRBJ2-3 TRBD2 TRBV12-3/TRBV12-4
CASSSTSGVETQYF TGTGCCAGCAGCTCCACTAGCGGGGTAGAGACCCAGTACTTC NA TRBJ2-5 TRBD2 TRBV7-9
CATASSAGGIGANVLTF TGTGCCACCGCCTCTTCTGCAGGGGGCATTGGGGCCAACGTCCTGACTTTC NA TRBJ2-6 TRBD1 TRBV24-1
CATSRQGGEETQYF TGCGCCACCTCACGACAGGGTGGGGAAGAGACCCAGTACTTC few TRBJ2-5 TRBD1 TRBV5-1
CSARTQSATNEKLFF TGCAGTGCTAGGACCCAATCAGCAACTAATGAAAAACTGTTTTTT NA TRBJ1-4 NA TRBV20-1
CASSILGGTGGETQYF TGCGCCAGCAGCATCCTGGGAGGAACAGGGGGAGAGACCCAGTACTTC NA TRBJ2-5 TRBD1 TRBV5-1
CATSEGSGTAFF TGTGCCACCAGTGAGGGGTCCGGGACGGCTTTCTTT NA TRBJ1-1 NA TRBV24-1
CASTAGNNEQFF TGTGCCAGTACCGCAGGAAACAATGAGCAGTTCTTC NA TRBJ2-1 NA TRBV19
CASSLASFQGLAIYEQYF TGCGCCAGCAGCTTGGCGTCATTCCAAGGTCTAGCCATCTACGAGCAGTACTTC NA TRBJ2-7 NA TRBV5-1
CSGVPAGSYEQYF TGCAGCGGAGTCCCGGCCGGGTCCTACGAGCAGTACTTC few TRBJ2-7 NA TRBV29-1
CASSLAVSGHSTDTQYF TGCGCCAGCAGCTTGGCCGTCTCGGGGCATAGCACAGATACGCAGTATTTT few TRBJ2-3 NA TRBV5-1
CASSGLAGLSYNEQFF TGTGCCAGCTCAGGCCTAGCGGGTCTCTCCTACAATGAGCAGTTCTTC NA TRBJ2-1 TRBD2 TRBV18
CATSRETAVLDEQFF TGTGCCACCAGCAGAGAAACTGCCGTCTTAGATGAGCAGTTCTTC once TRBJ2-1 NA TRBV15
CASSRGIETQYF TGTGCCAGCAGCAGGGGCATCGAGACCCAGTACTTC few TRBJ2-5 NA TRBV7-6
CASSFLGAKETQYF TGTGCCAGCAGCTTCCTCGGGGCTAAGGAGACCCAGTACTTC few TRBJ2-5 NA TRBV7-9
CASSEWVAEQFF TGCGCCAGCAGTGAGTGGGTGGCAGAGCAGTTCTTC NA TRBJ2-1 NA TRBV10-2
CASSSYEAYYGYTF TGCGCCAGCAGTTCGTACGAGGCTTACTATGGCTACACCTTC NA TRBJ1-2 NA TRBV5-1
CASSLAVGGQGYVYNEQFF TGCGCCAGCAGCTTGGCCGTGGGGGGCCAGGGCTACGTCTACAATGAGCAGTTCTTC few TRBJ2-1 NA TRBV5-1
CASSARQVYGSPLHF TGTGCCAGCAGCGCCCGACAGGTTTATGGTTCACCCCTCCACTTT NA TRBJ1-6 NA TRBV14
CASLGAVGELFF TGTGCCAGCTTGGGGGCCGTCGGGGAGCTGTTTTTT NA TRBJ2-2 NA TRBV12-3/TRBV12-4
CASSFGTSGFETQYF TGTGCCAGCAGTTTCGGGACTAGCGGGTTTGAGACCCAGTACTTC NA TRBJ2-5 TRBD2 TRBV12-3/TRBV12-4
CASSPPAGPDTQYF TGTGCCAGCTCACCACCGGCAGGGCCAGATACGCAGTATTTT NA TRBJ2-3 NA TRBV18
CASSGNRNTEAFF TGTGCCAGCAGCGGAAACAGGAATACTGAAGCTTTCTTT NA TRBJ1-1 NA TRBV9
CASSSTQGIGELFF TGCGCCAGCAGCTCGACACAGGGAATCGGGGAGCTGTTTTTT few TRBJ2-2 NA TRBV5-1
CASSLGGTRPKGYTF TGTGCCAGCAGCTTAGGGGGGACGCGACCCAAGGGCTACACCTTC few TRBJ1-2 NA TRBV7-9
CASSQLGTGELFF TGTGCCAGCAGTCAACTAGGGACCGGGGAGCTGTTTTTT few TRBJ2-2 NA TRBV7-3
CASSSRRGPDTDTQYF TGTGCCAGCAGTTCCCGCAGGGGGCCGGACACAGATACGCAGTATTTT few TRBJ2-3 TRBD1 TRBV2
CASSEVSDGGGYEQYF TGTGCCAGCAGTGAAGTTTCGGACGGAGGGGGGTACGAGCAGTACTTC few TRBJ2-7 NA TRBV2